These 19 T cell receptor beta chains share one sample of origin, sequenced in a study of stem cell transplantation in POMP-related autoinflammatory disease. Only in-frame clones appear in the TCRdb table, and some are missing; sequencing was by immunoSEQ multiplex PCR. The sample holds about 7,800 clones, just over 85% seen once. This sample comprised CD8+ T cells from PBMCs, obtained after stem cell transplantation. Receptor source: a human patient with POMP-related autoinflammation and immune dysregulation (PRAID). The graft donor may have contributed some T cells.

V and J are TRBV15 and TRBJ2-3, with a possible D match to TRBD1 (5 bases). The CDR3 spans 15 residues. V lost 0 bases and J lost 4, with 11 bases in between. Germline CDR1 reads LNHNV; CDR2 reads YYDKDF (reference sequence). CDR3 bases: TGTGCCACCAGCAGAGAACAAACAGGAGCAGATACGCAGTATTTT. This codes for CATSREQTGADTQYF.

The chain has TRBV21-1 and TRBJ2-7; TRBD2, the D gene given by the table, was not confirmed from the DNA. TRBV21-1 corresponds to a pseudogene. This CDR3 contains 18 residues. The chain's CDR3 is CASSKRTLGGREIYEQYV. In DNA form, the CDR3 reads TGTGCCAGCAGCAAACGGACGCTCGGAGGTCGGGAGATCTACGAGCAGTACGTC.

J is TRBJ2-5 and V is TRBV5-4; 9 nucleotides match TRBD1. V shed 4 bases, J shed 5 bases, and the junction held 6 bases outside the gene matches. Germline V gene lookup returns CDR1 SGHNT and CDR2 YYREEE (reference sequence). The CDR3 length is 14 residues. CDR3 nucleotides: TGTGCCAGCAGCCTAGGACAGGGGAGGGAGACCCAGTACTTC. Translating gives CASSLGQGRETQYF.

CDR3 in amino acids: CARRRASGTYNEQFF. CDR3 coding DNA: TGTGCCAGAAGAAGGGCTAGCGGGACCTACAATGAGCAGTTCTTC. The gene calls are TRBV2 and TRBJ2-1; 9 positions match TRBD2. Germline assignment: CDR1 SNHLY and CDR2 FYNNEI. The CDR3 spans 15 residues. Unmatched junction bases numbered 8, after V lost 9 bases and J lost 2 bases.

The chain joins TRBV21-1 to TRBJ1-2; the table's D gene call, TRBD1, was not cross checked with the DNA. TRBV21-1 is labeled a pseudogene. This CDR3 spans 14 amino acids. CDR3 nucleotides: TGTGCCAGCAGCGCACCGGGACAGAGCTATGGCTACACCTTC. Protein product: CASSAPGQSYGYTF.

In this sample, this clone turned up once. As DNA, the CDR3 is TGTGCCAGCAGTTTGGGAAGTATACCAAACACTGAAGCTTTCTTT. It specifies CASSLGSIPNTEAFF. The J gene is TRBJ1-1, the V gene TRBV27; D remains ambiguous. V was pared by 3 bases and J by 2 bases, with 13 bases between. Germline values: CDR1 MNHEY, CDR2 SMNVEV (reference sequence). The CDR3 spans 15 residues.

By sample fraction, this clone is medium-sized. The chain recombines TRBV18 with TRBJ1-3; the D is unclear. There are 16 residues in the CDR3. Germline-derived CDR1 and CDR2 are KGHSH and LQKENI. Between the trimmed V and J ends, which lost 3 bases and 4 bases, there was a span of 16 bases. DNA for the CDR3: TGTGCCAGCTCACCTTGGACGCCTGAATCGGGAAACACCATATATTTT. Amino acid sequence: CASSPWTPESGNTIYF.

This clone was detected once. The CDR3 DNA reads as TGTGCCATGCCACAAGGTCGGGCCAACGTCCTGACTTTC. Translated, it gives CAMPQGRANVLTF. The chain recombines TRBV7-7 with TRBJ2-6; unclear D gene. From germline, CDR1 is SSHAT and CDR2 FNYEAQ (reference sequence). V gave up 10 bases and J gave up 5 bases, with 12 bases separating them. The length of the CDR3 is 13 residues.

In its sample, this clone was seen once. The chain links TRBV6-5 to TRBJ1-1, with D possibly being TRBD1 (5 bases). Germline CDR1 reads MNHEY; CDR2 reads SVGAGI. V lost 8 bases and J 0 bases, leaving 16 bases between the germline ends. This CDR3 comprises 15 residues. The CDR3 sequence: CASLPRVQVNTEAFF. The CDR3 DNA sequence: TGTGCCAGCCTCCCCAGGGTACAGGTGAACACTGAAGCTTTCTTT.

The V call is TRBV28, the J call TRBJ1-1; D is perhaps TRBD1 (6 bases). V shed 6 bases and J shed 2 bases, with 10 bases lying between them. This CDR3 is built from 13 residues. Germline V CDR1 and CDR2: MDHEN, SYDVKM. The CDR3 region has the DNA TGTGCCAGCAGACCGGGACATAACACTGAAGCTTTCTTT. It specifies CASRPGHNTEAFF.

V usage is TRBV7-3 and J usage is TRBJ2-7, with a possible D match to TRBD2 (5 bases). The V and J ends lost 5 bases and 7 bases respectively, with 15 bases between them. The CDR3 is 13 amino acids. Germline values: CDR1 SGHTA, CDR2 FQGTGA. CDR3 protein: CASSEGARREQYF. CDR3 DNA: TGTGCCAGCAGCGAGGGAGCTCGACGGGAGCAGTACTTC.

The chain links TRBV7-2 to TRBJ2-7; weak D call: TRBD1 (5 bases). The ends were cut back, 5 bases at V and 4 bases at J, with 9 bases in the middle. Germline CDR1 SGHTA, CDR2 FQGNSA. The CDR3 runs 12 residues. This CDR3 is CASSVPGYEQYF. The DNA of the CDR3 is TGTGCCAGCAGCGTACCAGGGTACGAGCAGTACTTC.

The V call is TRBV5-5, the J call TRBJ2-3; 9 nucleotides match TRBD1. The germline CDR1 and CDR2 sequences are SGHKS and YYEKEE (reference sequence). The ends lost 0 bases at V and 6 bases at J; junction bases unmatched: 14. The CDR3 length is 18 residues. The DNA for the CDR3 is TGTGCCAGCAGCTTGGAAACGAAAGGGACAGGGATTTTGGATACGCAGTATTTT. It codes for CASSLETKGTGILDTQYF.

CDR3 bases: TGTGCCAGTAGGCCCACAGGGGTCCCTACTGGGGCCAACGTCCTGACTTTC. It codes for CASRPTGVPTGANVLTF. The chain links TRBV19 to TRBJ2-6, with 7 bases identical to TRBD1. Germline V gene lookup returns CDR1 LNHDA and CDR2 SQIVND (reference sequence). J lost 2 bases, V lost 6 bases, and 10 bases had no gene match. This CDR3 spans 17 amino acids.

The chain couples TRBV6-5 to TRBJ2-5, with D unresolved. The V end was cut by 3 bases, the J end by 1 base, with 12 bases between. The germline V gene encodes CDR1 MNHEY and CDR2 SVGAGI. This CDR3 is built from 15 residues. This chain's CDR3 is CASSYFKGSQETQYF. Written as DNA, the CDR3 is TGTGCCAGCAGTTATTTCAAGGGCAGCCAAGAGACCCAGTACTTC.

The CDR3 nucleotides read TGTGCCAGCAACCATGGAGGCACTGAAGCTTTCTTT. It codes for CASNHGGTEAFF. The chain carries TRBV7-9 and TRBJ1-1; D is unclear. In germline, CDR1 is SEHNR, CDR2 FQNEAQ (reference sequence). Trimming stripped 7 bases from V and 4 bases from J, with 10 bases between. This CDR3 comprises 12 residues.

V and J are TRBV15 and TRBJ1-6; unclear D gene. Trimming left V 3 bases short and J 7 bases short, with 4 bases between. There are 12 residues in the CDR3. CDR1 and CDR2 (germline): LNHNV, YYDKDF (reference sequence). CDR3: CATSRVNSPLHF. In DNA, the CDR3 is TGTGCCACCAGCAGGGTCAATTCACCCCTCCACTTT. Based on the CDR3 plus reference TRBV15 and TRBJ1-6, the full variable domain is DAMVIQNPRYQVTQFGKPVTLSCSQTLNHNVMYWYQQKSSQAPKLLFHYYDKDFNNEADTPDNFQSRRPNTSFCFLDIRSPGLGDTAMYLCATSRVNSPLHFGNGTRLTVT.

V usage is TRBV5-5 and J usage is TRBJ1-1; 8 bases line up with TRBD1. From germline, CDR1 is SGHKS and CDR2 YYEKEE (reference sequence). J lost 7 bases, V lost 1 base, and 3 bases had no gene match. The CDR3 is made up of 13 amino acids. CDR3 coding DNA: TGTGCCAGCAGCTTGCCAGGACAGGGTGAAGCTTTCTTT. It encodes CASSLPGQGEAFF. Full variable domain (rest looked up from reference TRBV5-5 and TRBJ1-1): DAGVTQSPTHLIKTRGQQVTLRCSPISGHKSVSWYQQVLGQGPQFIFQYYEKEERGRGNFPDRFSARQFPNYSSELNVNALLLGDSALYLCASSLPGQGEAFFGQGTRLTVV.

This clone appeared a few times. The chain carries TRBV27 and TRBJ2-2; the D is unclear. Germline values: CDR1 MNHEY, CDR2 SMNVEV (reference sequence). CDR3 size: 14 residues. Trimming took 6 bases from V and 2 from J, leaving 10 bases between them. This CDR3 is CASSPQVNTGELFF. The CDR3, as DNA: TGTGCCAGCAGCCCGCAAGTTAACACCGGGGAGCTGTTTTTT.